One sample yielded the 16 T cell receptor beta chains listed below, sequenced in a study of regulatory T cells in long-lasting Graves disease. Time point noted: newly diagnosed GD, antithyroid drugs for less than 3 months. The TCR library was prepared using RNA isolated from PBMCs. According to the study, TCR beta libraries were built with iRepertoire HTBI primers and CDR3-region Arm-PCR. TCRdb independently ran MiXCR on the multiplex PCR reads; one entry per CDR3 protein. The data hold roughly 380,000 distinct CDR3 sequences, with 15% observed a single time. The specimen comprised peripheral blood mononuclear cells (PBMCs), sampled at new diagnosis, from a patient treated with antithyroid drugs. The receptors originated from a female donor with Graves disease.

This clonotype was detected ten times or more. The DNA of the CDR3 is TGTGCCAGCAGTTTTCCCCCGGGAGGGCGAAATACGCAGTATTTT. Its protein product is CASSFPPGGRNTQYF. The chain is built from TRBV12-3 or TRBV12-4 and TRBJ2-3, with 8 nucleotides matching TRBD2. This CDR3 is built from 15 residues. The junction had 9 bases not matched to a gene; V was cut back by 3 bases and J by 7 bases.

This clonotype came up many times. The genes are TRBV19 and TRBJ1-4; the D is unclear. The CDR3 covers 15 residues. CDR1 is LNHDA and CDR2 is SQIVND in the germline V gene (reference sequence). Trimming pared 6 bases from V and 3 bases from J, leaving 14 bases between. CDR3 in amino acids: CASSWRGTANEKLFF. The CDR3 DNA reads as TGTGCCAGTAGCTGGCGGGGTACGGCTAATGAAAAACTGTTTTTT.

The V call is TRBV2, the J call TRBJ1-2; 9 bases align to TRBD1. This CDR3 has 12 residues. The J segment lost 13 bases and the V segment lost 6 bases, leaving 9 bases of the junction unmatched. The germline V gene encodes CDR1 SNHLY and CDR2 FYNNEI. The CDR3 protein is CASRGQGERLTF. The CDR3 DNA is TGTGCCAGCAGGGGACAGGGCGAACGCCTCACCTTC.

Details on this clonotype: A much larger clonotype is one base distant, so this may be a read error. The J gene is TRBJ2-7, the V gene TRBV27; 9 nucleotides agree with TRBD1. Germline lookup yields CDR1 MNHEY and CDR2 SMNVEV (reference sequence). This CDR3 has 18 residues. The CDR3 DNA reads TGTGCCAGTGGGTGGGCCGGACAGGGGAACGGAGTCTCCTACGGGCAGTACTTC. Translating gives CASGWAGQGNGVSYGQYF.

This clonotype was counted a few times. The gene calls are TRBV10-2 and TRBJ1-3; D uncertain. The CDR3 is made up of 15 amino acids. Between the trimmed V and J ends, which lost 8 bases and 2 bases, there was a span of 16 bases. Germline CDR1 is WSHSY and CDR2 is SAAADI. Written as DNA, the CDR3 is TGCGCCAGCGGGCAGACAACTGGGCCTGGAAACACCATATATTTT. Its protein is CASGQTTGPGNTIYF.

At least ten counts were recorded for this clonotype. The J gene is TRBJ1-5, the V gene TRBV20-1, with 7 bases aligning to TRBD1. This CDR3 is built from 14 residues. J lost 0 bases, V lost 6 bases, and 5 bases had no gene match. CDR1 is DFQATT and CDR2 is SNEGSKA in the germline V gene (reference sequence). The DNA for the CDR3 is TGCAGTGCGGAGGGACAGCTTAGCAATCAGCCCCAGCATTTT. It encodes CSAEGQLSNQPQHF.

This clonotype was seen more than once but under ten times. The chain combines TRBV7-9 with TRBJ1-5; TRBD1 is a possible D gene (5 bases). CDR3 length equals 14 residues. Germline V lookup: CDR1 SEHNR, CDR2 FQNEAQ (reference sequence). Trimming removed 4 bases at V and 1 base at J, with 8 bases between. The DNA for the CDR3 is TGTGCCAGCAGCTCGGGACGGAGCAATCAGCCCCAGCATTTT. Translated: CASSSGRSNQPQHF.

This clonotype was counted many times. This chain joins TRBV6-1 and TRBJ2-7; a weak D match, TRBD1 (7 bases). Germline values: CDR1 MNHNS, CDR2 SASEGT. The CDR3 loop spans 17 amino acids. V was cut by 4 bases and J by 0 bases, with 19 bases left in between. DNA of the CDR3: TGTGCCAGCAGTGTCCGCGGGAAGACAGGGCCCTCCTACGAGCAGTACTTC. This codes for CASSVRGKTGPSYEQYF.

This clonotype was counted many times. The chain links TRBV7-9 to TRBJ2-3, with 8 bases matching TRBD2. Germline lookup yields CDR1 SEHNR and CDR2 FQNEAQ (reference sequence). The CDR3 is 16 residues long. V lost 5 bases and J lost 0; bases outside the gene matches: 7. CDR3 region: CASSPITSGSTDTQYF. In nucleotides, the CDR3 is TGTGCCAGCAGCCCGATCACTAGCGGTAGCACAGATACGCAGTATTTT.

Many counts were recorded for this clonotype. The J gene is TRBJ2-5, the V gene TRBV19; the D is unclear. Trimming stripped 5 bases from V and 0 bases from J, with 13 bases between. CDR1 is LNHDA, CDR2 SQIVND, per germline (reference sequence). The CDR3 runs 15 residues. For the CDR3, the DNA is TGTGCCAGTAGTCCTCGGACCGCGTACCAAGAGACCCAGTACTTC. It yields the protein CASSPRTAYQETQYF.

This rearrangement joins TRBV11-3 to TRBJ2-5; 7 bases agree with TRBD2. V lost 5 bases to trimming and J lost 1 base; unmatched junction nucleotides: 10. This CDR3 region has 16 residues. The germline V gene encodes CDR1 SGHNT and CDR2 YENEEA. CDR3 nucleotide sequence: TGTGCCAGCAGCGCCCTGGGGGGAGGGACCCAAGAGACCCAGTACTTC. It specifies CASSALGGGTQETQYF.

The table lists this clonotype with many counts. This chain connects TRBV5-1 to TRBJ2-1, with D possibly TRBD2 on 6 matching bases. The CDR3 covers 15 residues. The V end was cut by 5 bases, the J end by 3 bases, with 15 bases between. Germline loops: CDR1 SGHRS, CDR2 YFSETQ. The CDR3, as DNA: TGCGCCAGCAGTTCTCCCGGGAGTGTCTACAATGAGCAGTTCTTC. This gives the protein CASSSPGSVYNEQFF.

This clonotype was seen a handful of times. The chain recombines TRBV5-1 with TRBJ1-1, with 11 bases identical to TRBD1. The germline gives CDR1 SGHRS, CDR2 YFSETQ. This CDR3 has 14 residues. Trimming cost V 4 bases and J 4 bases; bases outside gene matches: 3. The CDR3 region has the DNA TGCGCCAGCAGCGGGGGACAGGGGGGCACTGAAGCTTTCTTT. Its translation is CASSGGQGGTEAFF.

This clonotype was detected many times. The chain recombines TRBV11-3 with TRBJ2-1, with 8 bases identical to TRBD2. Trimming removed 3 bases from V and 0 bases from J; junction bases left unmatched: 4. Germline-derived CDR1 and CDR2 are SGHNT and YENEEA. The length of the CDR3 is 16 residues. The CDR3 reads CASSFGGGSSYNEQFF. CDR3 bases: TGTGCCAGCAGCTTCGGCGGGGGGAGCTCCTACAATGAGCAGTTCTTC.

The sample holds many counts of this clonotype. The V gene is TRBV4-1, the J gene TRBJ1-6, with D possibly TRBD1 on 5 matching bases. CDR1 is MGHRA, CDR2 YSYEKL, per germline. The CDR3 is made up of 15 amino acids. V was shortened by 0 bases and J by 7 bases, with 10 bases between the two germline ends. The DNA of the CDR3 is TGCGCCAGCAGCCAAGAAGCGGGGGGGAATTCACCCCTCCACTTT. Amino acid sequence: CASSQEAGGNSPLHF.

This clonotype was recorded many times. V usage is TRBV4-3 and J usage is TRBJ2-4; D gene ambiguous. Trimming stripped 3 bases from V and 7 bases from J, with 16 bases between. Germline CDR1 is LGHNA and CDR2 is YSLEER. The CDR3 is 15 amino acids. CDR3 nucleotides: TGCGCCAGCAGCCAGGCATTCTCCCTTGGGAACATTCAGTACTTC. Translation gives CASSQAFSLGNIQYF.